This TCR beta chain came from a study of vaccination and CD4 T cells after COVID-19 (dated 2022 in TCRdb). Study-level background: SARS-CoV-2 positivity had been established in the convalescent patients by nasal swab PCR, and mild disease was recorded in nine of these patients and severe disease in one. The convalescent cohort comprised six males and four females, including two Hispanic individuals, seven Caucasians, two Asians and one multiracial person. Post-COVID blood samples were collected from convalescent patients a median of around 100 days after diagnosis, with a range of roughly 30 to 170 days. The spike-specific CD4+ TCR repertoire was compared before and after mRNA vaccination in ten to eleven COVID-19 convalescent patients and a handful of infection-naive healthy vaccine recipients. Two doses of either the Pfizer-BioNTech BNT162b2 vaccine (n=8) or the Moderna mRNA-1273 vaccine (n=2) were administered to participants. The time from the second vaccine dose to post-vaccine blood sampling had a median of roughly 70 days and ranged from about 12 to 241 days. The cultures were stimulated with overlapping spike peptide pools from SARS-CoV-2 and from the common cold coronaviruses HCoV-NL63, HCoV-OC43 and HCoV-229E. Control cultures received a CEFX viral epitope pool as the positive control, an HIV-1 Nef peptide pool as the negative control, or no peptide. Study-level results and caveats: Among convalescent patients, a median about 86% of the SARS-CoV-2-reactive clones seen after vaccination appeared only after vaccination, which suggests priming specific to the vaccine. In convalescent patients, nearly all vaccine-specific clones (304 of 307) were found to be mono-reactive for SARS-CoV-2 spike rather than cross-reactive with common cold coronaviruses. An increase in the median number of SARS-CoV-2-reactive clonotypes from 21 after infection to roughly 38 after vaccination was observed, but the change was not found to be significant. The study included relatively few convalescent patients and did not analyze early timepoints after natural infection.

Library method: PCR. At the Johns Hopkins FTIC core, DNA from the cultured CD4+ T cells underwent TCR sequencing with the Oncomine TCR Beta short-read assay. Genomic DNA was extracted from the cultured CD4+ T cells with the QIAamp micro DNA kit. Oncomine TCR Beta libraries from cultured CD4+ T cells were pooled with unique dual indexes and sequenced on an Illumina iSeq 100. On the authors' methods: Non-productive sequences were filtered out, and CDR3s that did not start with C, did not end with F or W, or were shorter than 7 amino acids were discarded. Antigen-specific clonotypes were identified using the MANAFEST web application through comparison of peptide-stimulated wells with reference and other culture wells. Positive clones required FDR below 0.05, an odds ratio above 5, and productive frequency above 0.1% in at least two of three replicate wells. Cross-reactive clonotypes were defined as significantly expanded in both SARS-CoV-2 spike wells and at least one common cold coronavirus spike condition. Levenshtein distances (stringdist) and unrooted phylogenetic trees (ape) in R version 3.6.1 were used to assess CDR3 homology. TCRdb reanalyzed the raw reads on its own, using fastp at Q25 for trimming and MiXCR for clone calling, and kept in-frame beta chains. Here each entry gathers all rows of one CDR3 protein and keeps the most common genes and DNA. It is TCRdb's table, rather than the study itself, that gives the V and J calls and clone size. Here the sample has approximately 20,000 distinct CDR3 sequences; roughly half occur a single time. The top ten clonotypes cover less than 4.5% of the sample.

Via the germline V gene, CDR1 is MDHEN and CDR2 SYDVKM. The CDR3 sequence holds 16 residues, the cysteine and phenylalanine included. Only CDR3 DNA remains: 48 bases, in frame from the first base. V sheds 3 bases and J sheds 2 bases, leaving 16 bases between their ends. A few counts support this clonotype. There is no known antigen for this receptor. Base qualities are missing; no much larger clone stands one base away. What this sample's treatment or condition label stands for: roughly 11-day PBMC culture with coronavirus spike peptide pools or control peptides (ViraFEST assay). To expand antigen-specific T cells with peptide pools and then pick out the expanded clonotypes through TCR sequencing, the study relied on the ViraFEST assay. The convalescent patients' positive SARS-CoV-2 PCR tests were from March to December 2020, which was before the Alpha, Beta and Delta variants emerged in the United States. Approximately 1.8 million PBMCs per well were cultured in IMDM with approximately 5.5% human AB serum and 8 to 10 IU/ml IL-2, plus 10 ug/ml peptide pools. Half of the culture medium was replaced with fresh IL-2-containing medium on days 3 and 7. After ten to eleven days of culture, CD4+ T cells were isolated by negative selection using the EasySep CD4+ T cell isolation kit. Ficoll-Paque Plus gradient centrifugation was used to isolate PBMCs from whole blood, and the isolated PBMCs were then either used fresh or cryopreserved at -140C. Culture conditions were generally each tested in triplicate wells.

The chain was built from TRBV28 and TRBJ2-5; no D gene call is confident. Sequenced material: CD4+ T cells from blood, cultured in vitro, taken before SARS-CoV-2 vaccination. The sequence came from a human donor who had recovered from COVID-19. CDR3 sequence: CASSFWAPGRQETQYF. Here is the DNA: TGTGCCAGCAGTTTTTGGGCTCCCGGTAGGCAAGAGACCCAGTACTTC.